The clone carrying this TCR beta chain was seen only once. Its antigen is still unknown. Per germline, CDR1 SGHDT and CDR2 YYEEEE. This CDR3 is 18 amino acids long. The V end was cut by 4 bases, the J end by 0 bases, with 20 bases between. The data were obtained in a study of cytomegalovirus exposure and HLA in healthy donors. Regarding the study as a whole: Prediction of most subjects' HLA-A and HLA-B alleles by TCR beta sequences was reportedly accurate.

PCR employed 60 Vbeta and 13 Jbeta primers. Profiling relied on immunoSEQ multiplex PCR, and the TCRdb table lists in-frame clones only, not all of them. This table holds some 150,000 clones, roughly four fifths found once. Sequencing input: PBMCs. The sequence was obtained from a young man in good health and CMV-seronegative. The gene calls are TRBV5-6 and TRBJ1-3; maybe TRBD1 (6 bases). The CDR3 DNA is TGTGCCAGCAGCCCGCGAGGGACATCTAAGAGCTCTGGAAACACCATATATTTT. Its protein is CASSPRGTSKSSGNTIYF.